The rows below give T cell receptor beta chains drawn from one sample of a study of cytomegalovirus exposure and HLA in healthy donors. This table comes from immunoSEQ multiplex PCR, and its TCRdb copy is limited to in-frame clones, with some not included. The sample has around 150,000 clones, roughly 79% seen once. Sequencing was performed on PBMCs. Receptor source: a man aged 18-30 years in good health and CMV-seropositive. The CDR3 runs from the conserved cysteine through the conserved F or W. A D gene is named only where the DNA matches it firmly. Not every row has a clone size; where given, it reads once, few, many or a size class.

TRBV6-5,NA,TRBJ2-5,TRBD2,TGTGCCAGCAGTTACCCTGCGGGCAGCCGGGAGGCGGAGCAGTACTTC,CASSYPAGSREAEQYF
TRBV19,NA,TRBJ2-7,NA,TGTGCCAGTAGCAACAAGGTGGGGCACTACGAGCAGTACTTC,CASSNKVGHYEQYF
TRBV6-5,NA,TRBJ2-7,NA,TGTGCCAGCAGTTTAGAATACGAGCAGTACTTC,CASSLEYEQYF
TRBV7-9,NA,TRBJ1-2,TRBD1,TGTGCCAGCAGCCCACCCGGTTGGGACAGGGGTAATGGCTACACCTTC,CASSPPGWDRGNGYTF
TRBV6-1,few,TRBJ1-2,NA,TGTGCCAGCAGTGAAGCCTCAGTGCCTTATGGCTACACCTTC,CASSEASVPYGYTF
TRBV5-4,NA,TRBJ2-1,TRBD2,TGTGCCAGCAGCCGTAGTGGGGGGGGTTACAATGAGCAGTTCTTC,CASSRSGGGYNEQFF
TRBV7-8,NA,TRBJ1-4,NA,TGTGCCAGCAGCTCATACAGGTCCGGAAATGAAAAACTGTTTTTT,CASSSYRSGNEKLFF
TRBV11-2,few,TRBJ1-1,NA,TGTGCCAGCAGCTTCGGGTTTTTGAACACTGAAGCTTTCTTT,CASSFGFLNTEAFF
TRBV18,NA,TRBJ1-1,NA,TGTGCCAGCACGATCGGGACACAAATCATGAACACTGAAGCTTTCTTT,CASTIGTQIMNTEAFF
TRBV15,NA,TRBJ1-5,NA,TGTGCCACTGGGGTGGGGGGTGGAAGCAATCAGCCCCAGCATTTT,CATGVGGGSNQPQHF
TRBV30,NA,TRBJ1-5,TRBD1,TGTGCCTGGAGAGGGGGCGTCAATCAGCCCCAGCATTTT,CAWRGGVNQPQHF
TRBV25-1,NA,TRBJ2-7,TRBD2,TGTGCCAGCAGTGAACACAGCGGGACTGTGTACGAGCAGTACTTC,CASSEHSGTVYEQYF
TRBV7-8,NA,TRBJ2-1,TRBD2,TGTGCCAGCGCACTAGCGGGAGGGAGCTCCTACAATGAGCAGTTCTTC,CASALAGGSSYNEQFF
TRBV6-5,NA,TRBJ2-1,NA,TGTGCCAGCAGTTCGTCCGGGAGACTAAACAATGAGCAGTTCTTC,CASSSSGRLNNEQFF
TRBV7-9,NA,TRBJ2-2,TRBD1,TGTGCCAGCATGCCCTTGGACAGGGCTAACACCGGGGAGCTGTTTTTT,CASMPLDRANTGELFF
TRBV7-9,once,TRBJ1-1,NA,TGTGCCAGCAGCCCAGGCTACACTGAAGCTTTCTTT,CASSPGYTEAFF
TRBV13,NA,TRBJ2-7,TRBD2,TGTGCCAGCAGCTCCGCTACTAGCGGGAGTGCTTACGAGCAGTACTTC,CASSSATSGSAYEQYF